This TCR beta chain stems from a study of control samples from healthy donors and cancer patients. The length of the CDR3 is 12 residues. The V gene lost 7 bases and the J gene lost 8 bases, with 14 bases spanning the gap. The germline gives CDR1 SQVTM, CDR2 ANQGSEA. Clones were sequenced by immunoSEQ multiplex PCR, and TCRdb holds only the in-frame ones, with some missing. The repertoire holds 120,000 to 150,000 clones, with roughly 92% as singletons. The V and J genes are TRBV29-1 and TRBJ1-4; TRBD1 might be the D (6 bases). The material sequenced was blood. The sequence was obtained from a young man in good health. Here the CDR3 DNA reads TGCAGCGCAAGGGGGGCCTACGAAAAACTGTTTTTT. It codes for CSARGAYEKLFF.